Sequencing of this TCR beta chain was carried out in a study of T-cell memory formation after mild COVID-19. 5'RACE with constant-segment primers yielded barcoded, UMI-tagged TCR alpha and TCR beta cDNA libraries. One entry per CDR3 protein results from TCRdb running MiXCR on the 5' RACE reads. The sample yields about 110,000 distinct CDR3 sequences, 15% to 20% seen once. This clonotype occurred a few times. Its target is unknown. V was shortened by 2 bases and J by 0 bases, with 9 bases between the two germline ends. The CDR3 is made up of 15 amino acids. Study-wide points: CM and EM subsets held most contracting CD4+ clones; EMRA held CD8+ ones. The appearance of some responding clones in pre-infection memory suggested that cross-reactive memory joined. Researchers could not confirm that second-wave clones peaking on day 37 targeted SARS-CoV-2.

The sequence was collected from a man between 18 and 29 years old who had mild COVID-19 (a few samples of this study predate the infection). Cell type and time point are not known. Source material: PBMCs or a T cell subset sorted from them (not recorded which). The gene calls are TRBV12-3 or TRBV12-4 and TRBJ2-3; either TRBD1 or TRBD2 may supply D (6 bases each). As DNA, the CDR3 is TGTGCCAGCAGTTTACAGGGGACTAGCACAGATACGCAGTATTTT. It translates to CASSLQGTSTDTQYF.